What follows are 4 T cell receptor beta chains derived from one specimen sequenced in a study of shared clonotypes between healthy human individuals. TCRdb keeps only in-frame clones here, not all; method: immunoSEQ multiplex PCR. The sample records 1.5 million to 1.9 million clones, 95% to 99% being singletons. Specimen: naive CD4+ T cells sorted from blood. The subset denotes: CD45RA+ positively selected. The receptors come from a young man in good health.

This chain joins TRBV15 and TRBJ2-7; D might be TRBD1 or TRBD2, each matching 5 bases. The germline V gene has CDR1 LNHNV and CDR2 YYDKDF (reference sequence). Deletions cut 0 bases from V and 7 bases from J, with 25 bases between. The length of the CDR3 is 18 residues. This CDR3 reads CATSRDGEGRISIGEQYF. CDR3 in DNA: TGTGCCACCAGCAGAGATGGCGAGGGGAGAATCTCCATCGGAGAGCAGTACTTC.

V usage is TRBV6-5 and J usage is TRBJ1-4; weak D call: TRBD1 (5 bases). V was trimmed by 0 bases and J by 8 bases, leaving 16 bases between them. Looked up from germline, CDR1 is MNHEY and CDR2 is SVGAGI. This CDR3 has 16 amino acids. For the CDR3, the DNA is TGTGCCAGCAGTTACTCCAGGGCAGCCAGTCGCGAAAAACTGTTTTTT. Protein sequence: CASSYSRAASREKLFF.

The V and J genes are TRBV2 and TRBJ2-1; 7 positions agree with TRBD2. The CDR3 has 19 amino acids. Looked up from germline, CDR1 is SNHLY and CDR2 is FYNNEI. V dropped 8 bases and J dropped 9; count of bases not matched to a gene: 28. Written as DNA, the CDR3 is TGTGCCAGCTGGGCTGGGGCGGGAGTCGGAGGCCAAACCGGCAGTGAGCAGTTCTTC. Its translation is CASWAGAGVGGQTGSEQFF.

The V gene is TRBV18, the J gene TRBJ2-7; 9 bases line up with TRBD1. The CDR3 totals 18 residues. Trimming removed 2 bases from V and 2 bases from J; junction bases left unmatched: 13. The germline CDR1 and CDR2 sequences are KGHSH and LQKENI. CDR3 protein: CASSPLPPTGTGPYEQYF. CDR3 sequence (DNA): TGTGCCAGCTCACCATTGCCCCCGACCGGGACAGGGCCCTACGAGCAGTACTTC.